Presented here are 25 T cell receptor beta chains from one specimen sequenced in a study of kidney transplant recipient with SARS-CoV-2 infection. MiXCR, applied by TCRdb to the reads, yields one record per CDR3 protein. The repertoire holds about 240,000 distinct CDR3 sequences, with more than 25% as singletons. The material was a blood sample, obtained at baseline and on day 111 from a kidney transplant recipient. These receptors originate from a male patient in his thirties who had COVID-19 and was a kidney transplant recipient. Part of the T cell pool may stem from the graft donor.

This clonotype was seen many times. V and J are TRBV2 and TRBJ2-1, with 8 bases aligning to TRBD2. Germline values: CDR1 SNHLY, CDR2 FYNNEI. V trimming: 7 bases; J trimming: 6 bases; junction bases outside the gene matches: 8. The CDR3 totals 14 residues. CDR3 sequence: CASKLAGGSNEQFF. CDR3 bases: TGTGCCAGCAAGTTGGCGGGAGGTTCCAATGAGCAGTTCTTC.

This clonotype occurred many times. The chain combines TRBV2 with TRBJ2-5; possibly TRBD2 for D (7 bases). Germline lookup yields CDR1 SNHLY and CDR2 FYNNEI. The CDR3 runs to 13 residues. Trimming stripped 7 bases from V and 5 bases from J, with 14 bases between. CDR3 loop: CASTGGAAETQYF. In DNA form, the CDR3 reads TGTGCCAGCACTGGGGGGGCGGCGGAGACCCAGTACTTC. Full variable domain (remainder filled in from reference TRBV2 and TRBJ2-5): EPEVTQTPSHQVTQMGQEVILRCVPISNHLYFYWYRQILGQKVEFLVSFYNNEISEKSEIFDDQFSVERPDGSNFTLKIRSTKLEDSAMYFCASTGGAAETQYFGPGTRLLVL.

This clonotype was found many times. This chain connects TRBV5-6 to TRBJ1-1; perhaps TRBD1 as D (6 bases). Germline CDR1 and CDR2: SGHDT and YYEEEE. This CDR3 is built from 15 residues. Between the trimmed V and J ends, which lost 3 bases and 1 base, there was a span of 13 bases. The CDR3 loop is CASSSLGGWNTEAFF. For the CDR3, the DNA is TGTGCCAGCAGCTCATTGGGGGGCTGGAACACTGAAGCTTTCTTT.

This clonotype was picked up a small number of times. The chain couples TRBV5-1 to TRBJ2-3, with a possible D match to TRBD1 (6 bases). The CDR3 contains 18 residues. The V and J ends lost 0 bases and 5 bases respectively, with 22 bases between them. CDR1 is SGHRS and CDR2 is YFSETQ in the germline V gene. The CDR3 DNA is TGCGCCAGCAGCTTGGAGGGGGTAGGGCCCCTTGTCGGAGATACGCAGTATTTT. Residues: CASSLEGVGPLVGDTQYF.

Regarding this clonotype: With a much larger clone just one base away, this may be a read error. V and J are TRBV5-1 and TRBJ2-7; D is unresolved. The V end was cut by 2 bases, the J end by 5 bases, with 11 bases between. The germline gives CDR1 SGHRS, CDR2 YFSETQ. The CDR3 has 13 residues. CDR3: CASSLTSTHEQYF. CDR3 sequence (DNA): TGCGCCAGCAGCTTAACAAGTACCCACGAGCAGTACTTC.

This clonotype has at least ten counts. This chain links TRBV11-1 with TRBJ1-2, with D unclear. V was cut by 5 bases and J by 4 bases, with 23 bases left in between. The CDR3 extends over 17 amino acids. Germline lookup yields CDR1 SGHAT and CDR2 FQDESV (reference sequence). The CDR3, as DNA: TGTGCCAGCAGCGAGACGACTAAGGCTGGAAAGACCTATGGCTACACCTTC. Translated, it gives CASSETTKAGKTYGYTF.

Details on this clonotype: A read error may explain this, as a much larger clone is one base away. CDR3 sequence: CGVGRRLTDTQYF. The CDR3 region has the DNA TGCGGCGTAGGACGCCGGCTCACAGATACGCAGTATTTT. The chain combines TRBV29-1 with TRBJ2-3; D not resolved. This CDR3 region has 13 residues. Germline lookup yields CDR1 SQVTM and CDR2 ANQGSEA.

This clonotype was counted ten times or more. The CDR3 region is CASSSVSVSGTYEQYF. In DNA form, the CDR3 reads TGTGCCAGCAGCTCGGTGAGCGTCTCCGGTACCTACGAGCAGTACTTC. This chain links TRBV5-4 with TRBJ2-7; D remains ambiguous. This CDR3 region has 16 residues. The V end was cut by 3 bases, the J end by 2 bases, with 18 bases between. Germline assignment: CDR1 SGHNT and CDR2 YYREEE (reference sequence).

Concerning this clonotype itself: A much larger clone sits a single nucleotide away, making a read error possible. The V call is TRBV10-1, the J call TRBJ1-2; D gene ambiguous. The CDR3 is made up of 17 amino acids. Germline assignment: CDR1 WNHNN and CDR2 SYGVQD (reference sequence). The V gene lost 4 bases and the J gene lost 4 bases, with 22 bases spanning the gap. The CDR3 DNA is TGCGCCAGCAGTGGGAATAAAAGATCGCGAAGGACCTATGGCTACACCTTC. Translating gives CASSGNKRSRRTYGYTF.

With respect to this clonotype: A much larger clone is a single base away; this may be a read error. The CDR3 DNA is TGTGCCAGCGGTGAATTCACGGCAGAGACTGAAGCTTTCTTT. It codes for CASGEFTAETEAFF. The chain joins TRBV2 to TRBJ1-1; no clear D. CDR1 and CDR2 (germline): SNHLY, FYNNEI. The CDR3 is 14 amino acids.

This clonotype was seen repeatedly, ten times or more. J is TRBJ1-2 and V is TRBV7-7; D is undetermined. This CDR3 has 17 residues. Germline CDR1 reads SSHAT; CDR2 reads FNYEAQ (reference sequence). V lost 5 bases and J 4 bases, leaving 23 bases between the germline ends. CDR3 nucleotide sequence: TGTGCCAGCAGCACGACGTGTAAGTGCCGAAAGACCTATGGCTACACCTTC. Translated: CASSTTCKCRKTYGYTF.

Points on this clonotype: Relative to the germline gene, one junction end is altered; a read error may explain this. The chain couples TRBV6-8 to TRBJ1-2, with D uncertain. The germline V gene encodes CDR1 MNHGY and CDR2 SAAAGT. The CDR3 is 17 amino acids. CDR3 in amino acids: CASSRLKRSRKTYGCTF. CDR3 sequence (DNA): TGTGCCAGCAGTAGGCTAAAACGCTCTAGAAAGACCTATGGCTGCACCTTC.

This clonotype was seen many times. The chain carries TRBV7-6 and TRBJ2-7; D is tentatively TRBD1 or TRBD2 (5 bases each). Germline V gene sequence: CDR1 SGHVS, CDR2 FNYEAQ. Trimming pared 1 base from V and 6 bases from J, leaving 25 bases between. The length of the CDR3 is 18 residues. This CDR3 reads CASSLVGLGTSEFCEQYF. In nucleotides, the CDR3 is TGTGCCAGCAGCTTAGTCGGGTTGGGGACCTCGGAGTTCTGCGAGCAGTACTTC.

This clonotype was observed many times. V gene TRBV12-3 or TRBV12-4 combines with J gene TRBJ1-3; no clear D gene. The CDR3 covers 14 residues. V lost 4 bases, J lost 0 bases, and 7 bases lay in between. For the CDR3, the DNA is TGTGCCAGCAGTTACGGAGGCTCTGGAAACACCATATATTTT. Residues: CASSYGGSGNTIYF.

This clonotype was seen a handful of times. This sequence joins TRBV5-5 and TRBJ2-7, with 8 bases aligning to TRBD2. This CDR3 region has 16 residues. Germline V gene data show CDR1 as SGHKS and CDR2 as YYEKEE (reference sequence). V was pared by 0 bases and J by 0 bases, with 5 bases of the junction left unmatched. The CDR3 sequence is CASSLAGGISSYEQYF. CDR3 bases: TGTGCCAGCAGCTTGGCGGGGGGGATAAGCTCCTACGAGCAGTACTTC.

This clonotype was counted many times. The rearrangement uses TRBV19 and TRBJ1-2; D is unclear. Germline CDR1 LNHDA, CDR2 SQIVND (reference sequence). This CDR3 is 15 amino acids long. V was cut by 1 base and J by 6 bases, with 15 bases left in between. CDR3 region: CASSIALRGGDGYTF. Here the CDR3 DNA reads TGTGCCAGTAGTATAGCCCTCCGAGGAGGCGATGGCTACACCTTC.

The genes are TRBV21-1 and TRBJ2-3. TRBV21-1 is a pseudogene. The CDR3 runs 17 residues. The CDR3 nucleotides read TGTGCCGGCAGCGACCAGTTAGCTACAGTCATGCAAGATACGCAGTATTTT. Protein: CAGSDQLATVMQDTQYF.

Comment on this clonotype: This may be a read error, as it is one base from a much larger clone. Likely a read error: the CDR3 ends without its conserved phenylalanine or tryptophan. The V and J genes are TRBV25-1 and TRBJ1-2, with D unclear. Germline CDR1 reads MGHDK; CDR2 reads SYGVNS. This CDR3 is built from 17 residues. V lost 5 bases to trimming and J lost 4 bases, with 23 bases between them. The CDR3 region is CASSSTIELGKTYGYTL. CDR3 coding DNA: TGTGCCAGCAGTTCCACTATAGAACTGGGAAAGACCTATGGCTACACCCTC.

On this clonotype itself: This could be a read error, since a much larger clone is one nucleotide away. This likely comes from a read error, as the CDR3 has no conserved phenylalanine or tryptophan at its end. This chain connects TRBV11-2 to TRBJ2-7; D is uncertain. The germline V gene encodes CDR1 SGHAT and CDR2 FQNNGV. This CDR3 is built from 14 residues. V lost 4 bases and J lost 6, with 16 bases in between. The CDR3 region has the DNA TGTGCCAGCAGCTATGAAATTGCGCTTCCCGAGCAGTACCTC. Its translation: CASSYEIALPEQYL.

This clonotype was seen ten or more times. The rearrangement joins TRBV29-1 to TRBJ2-7; TRBD1 matches at 7 bases. V shed 6 bases and J 4 bases; nucleotides not matched to a gene: 9. CDR3 size: 13 residues. From germline, CDR1 is SQVTM and CDR2 ANQGSEA. The CDR3 DNA reads as TGCAGCGTGCTCAGGGGGAGAGGATACGAGCAGTACTTC. Protein sequence: CSVLRGRGYEQYF.

This clonotype was detected ten times or more. V gene TRBV28 combines with J gene TRBJ2-5, with TRBD2 identical over 8 bases. V shed 6 bases and J 4 bases; nucleotides not matched to a gene: 10. The CDR3 runs to 15 residues. Germline V gives CDR1 MDHEN, CDR2 SYDVKM. CDR3 sequence (DNA): TGTGCCAGCAGACCCTTGTCGGGAGGGGTAGAGACCCAGTACTTC. This codes for CASRPLSGGVETQYF. The variable domain in full, completed from reference TRBV28 and TRBJ2-5, reads DVKVTQSSRYLVKRTGEKVFLECVQDMDHENMFWYRQDPGLGLRLIYFSYDVKMKEKGDIPEGYSVSREKKERFSLILESASTNQTSMYLCASRPLSGGVETQYFGPGTRLLVL.

This clonotype was observed many times. The chain joins TRBV12-5 to TRBJ1-2, with TRBD1 as a possible D gene (5 bases). Germline CDR1 reads LGHNT; CDR2 reads FRNRAP. CDR3 length equals 17 residues. Trimming took 5 bases from V and 4 from J, leaving 23 bases between them. The CDR3 sequence: CASGAACLQGKTYGYTF. The CDR3 bases are TGTGCTAGTGGTGCTGCTTGTTTGCAGGGAAAGACCTATGGCTACACCTTC. Supplemented by reference TRBV12-5 and TRBJ1-2, the full variable domain reads DARVTQTPRHKVTEMGQEVTMRCQPILGHNTVFWYRQTMMQGLELLAYFRNRAPLDDSGMPKDRFSAEMPDATLATLKIQPSEPRDSAVYFCASGAACLQGKTYGYTFGSGTRLTVV.

This clonotype was seen repeatedly, ten times or more. The junction does not match germline at one end; this may be a read error. The V call is TRBV9, the J call TRBJ1-2, with D unclear. The CDR3 sequence is 16 residues long. Germline V gene sequence: CDR1 SGDLS, CDR2 YYNGEE. The CDR3 nucleotides are TGTGCCAGCCGCGTTGGGTACTCAAGAAAGACCTATGGCTACACCTTC. Translated: CASRVGYSRKTYGYTF.

This clonotype was seen at least ten times. The rearrangement links TRBV25-1 to TRBJ2-7; the match to TRBD2 covers 11 bases. CDR1 and CDR2 (germline): MGHDK, SYGVNS. The CDR3 length is 15 residues. V gave up 1 base and J gave up 6 bases; unmatched junction bases: 5. CDR3 protein: CASSEFTSGSPEQYF. The CDR3 region has the DNA TGTGCCAGCAGTGAATTCACTAGCGGGAGTCCCGAGCAGTACTTC.

This clonotype has a handful of counts. The chain employs TRBV6-5 and TRBJ2-5; a possible D gene is TRBD2 (5 bases). The CDR3 totals 15 residues. From germline, CDR1 is MNHEY and CDR2 SVGAGI. V was shortened by 5 bases and J by 2 bases, with 15 bases between the two germline ends. CDR3 in amino acids: CASSKTPGLQETQYF. CDR3 in DNA: TGTGCCAGCAGTAAGACCCCGGGATTACAAGAGACCCAGTACTTC.